These 18 T cell receptor beta chains were all obtained from the same sample, sequenced in a study of blood T cell repertoires in COVID-19. The protocol was immunoSEQ multiplex PCR, while the TCRdb copy is restricted to in-frame clones and leaves out a portion. This table holds about 240,000 clones, under 90% found once. Sequencing was carried out using PBMCs or T cells enriched from blood (not recorded which). These receptor sequences come from a woman in her thirties or forties who had been exposed to COVID-19.

The CDR3 loop is CASSSSTSGGRVTQYF. The CDR3 DNA sequence: TGTGCCAGCAGCTCCTCGACTAGCGGGGGGAGAGTCACGCAGTATTTT. This chain links TRBV7-3 with TRBJ2-3, with 13 bases aligning to TRBD2. V shed 4 bases, J shed 9 bases, and the junction held 10 bases outside the gene matches. The CDR3 has 16 amino acids. CDR1 and CDR2 from the germline V gene are SGHTA and FQGTGA.

J is TRBJ1-1 and V is TRBV18; no firm D call. Looked up from germline, CDR1 is KGHSH and CDR2 is LQKENI. This CDR3 has 12 amino acids. The V gene lost 3 bases and the J gene lost 3 bases, with 5 bases spanning the gap. Here the CDR3 DNA reads TGTGCCAGCTCACCTGCGTACACTGAAGCTTTCTTT. Residues: CASSPAYTEAFF.

This sequence joins TRBV28 and TRBJ1-1; no clear D. The CDR3 runs 15 residues. V gave up 6 bases and J gave up 1 base, with 15 bases separating them. Germline CDR1 reads MDHEN; CDR2 reads SYDVKM. The CDR3: CASRDFQDSNTEAFF. Here the CDR3 DNA reads TGTGCCAGCAGGGACTTCCAGGATTCGAACACTGAAGCTTTCTTT. Drawing the rest from reference TRBV28 and TRBJ1-1, the complete variable domain is DVKVTQSSRYLVKRTGEKVFLECVQDMDHENMFWYRQDPGLGLRLIYFSYDVKMKEKGDIPEGYSVSREKKERFSLILESASTNQTSMYLCASRDFQDSNTEAFFGQGTRLTVV.

J is TRBJ1-5 and V is TRBV4-2, with D unclear. V was trimmed by 4 bases and J by 6 bases, leaving 16 bases between them. Germline CDR1 reads LGHNA; CDR2 reads YNFKEQ. The length of the CDR3 is 15 residues. This chain's CDR3 is CASSPTSGVPQPQHF. CDR3 bases: TGTGCCAGCAGCCCCACTAGCGGGGTCCCTCAGCCCCAGCATTTT.

V gene TRBV27 combines with J gene TRBJ2-5; perhaps TRBD2 as D (6 bases). There are 14 residues in the CDR3. Germline lookup yields CDR1 MNHEY and CDR2 SMNVEV (reference sequence). V lost 3 bases and J 4 bases, leaving 12 bases between the germline ends. This CDR3 reads CASSFAGTPETQYF. Written as DNA, the CDR3 is TGTGCCAGCAGTTTCGCCGGGACTCCAGAGACCCAGTACTTC.

This clone is a singleton in its sample. The chain has TRBV5-1 and TRBJ2-3, with D possibly TRBD1 on 6 matching bases. Germline CDR1 reads SGHRS; CDR2 reads YFSETQ. V shed 0 bases and J shed 1 base, with 15 bases lying between them. The CDR3 runs 17 residues. The CDR3 nucleotides read TGCGCCAGCAGCTTGGGGCTAGGGGGAAGGGGCACAGATACGCAGTATTTT. This translates into CASSLGLGGRGTDTQYF.

CDR3 amino acids: CASSIEGLAGGPDQYF. CDR3 DNA: TGTGCCAGCTCAATTGAGGGGCTAGCGGGGGGGCCGGACCAGTACTTC. This chain joins TRBV5-4 and TRBJ2-5; 12 bases are shared with TRBD2. The CDR3 is 16 amino acids. Germline-derived CDR1 and CDR2 are SGHNT and YYREEE (reference sequence). Germline trimming cut 7 bases from V and 10 bases from J; bases unmatched to any gene: 17.

The chain carries TRBV28 and TRBJ2-5, with TRBD2 as a possible D gene (5 bases). Germline loops: CDR1 MDHEN, CDR2 SYDVKM. The ends were cut back, 4 bases at V and 9 bases at J, with 9 bases in the middle. The CDR3 is 11 amino acids. In DNA, the CDR3 is TGTGCCAGCAGTTCCCGCGGGTCCCAGTACTTC. Translated: CASSSRGSQYF. Full variable domain (missing parts from reference TRBV28 and TRBJ2-5): DVKVTQSSRYLVKRTGEKVFLECVQDMDHENMFWYRQDPGLGLRLIYFSYDVKMKEKGDIPEGYSVSREKKERFSLILESASTNQTSMYLCASSSRGSQYFGPGTRLLVL.

The V call is TRBV6-4, the J call TRBJ1-5; D is ambiguous. Germline V gene sequence: CDR1 MRHNA, CDR2 SNTAGT. V was trimmed by 4 bases and J by 3 bases, leaving 10 bases between them. CDR3 length: 14 residues. CDR3 loop: CASSGRPDNQPQHF. The CDR3 region has the DNA TGTGCCAGCAGTGGGCGGCCAGACAATCAGCCCCAGCATTTT.

This clone was observed a few times. The V call is TRBV7-2, the J call TRBJ2-6; TRBD2 matches 10 bases. This CDR3 region has 18 residues. CDR1 SGHTA and CDR2 FQGNSA come from the germline V gene. Trimming took 1 base from V and 2 from J; bases not matched to a gene: 5. This CDR3 reads CASSLVAGGPTGANVLTF. The DNA of the CDR3 is TGTGCCAGCAGCTTAGTAGCGGGGGGCCCTACTGGGGCCAACGTCCTGACTTTC.

This clone was recorded only once. V usage is TRBV7-2 and J usage is TRBJ1-4; a possible D gene is TRBD1 (6 bases). The V end was cut by 5 bases, the J end by 5 bases, with 18 bases between. Germline CDR1 SGHTA, CDR2 FQGNSA. The CDR3 sequence is 16 residues long. The CDR3, as DNA: TGTGCCAGCAGCCCTCAACAGGGAGGGGGAAATGAAAAACTGTTTTTT. The encoded protein is CASSPQQGGGNEKLFF. The whole variable domain, remainder taken from reference TRBV7-2 and TRBJ1-4, is GAGVSQSPSNKVTEKGKDVELRCDPISGHTALYWYRQSLGQGLEFLIYFQGNSAPDKSGLPSDRFSAERTGGSVSTLTIQRTQQEDSAVYLCASSPQQGGGNEKLFFGSGTQLSVL.

This chain joins TRBV24-1 and TRBJ2-1; 12 nucleotides match TRBD2. The CDR3 extends over 17 amino acids. V gave up 0 bases and J gave up 10 bases; unmatched junction bases: 9. CDR1 KGHDR and CDR2 SFDVKD come from the germline V gene. The CDR3 protein is CATSDLPRPSGGVEQFF. The CDR3 bases are TGTGCCACCAGTGATTTGCCCCGGCCTAGCGGGGGGGTCGAGCAGTTCTTC.

This rearrangement joins TRBV28 to TRBJ2-3; 8 nucleotides align to TRBD1. After removal of 7 bases from V and 5 bases from J, the junction contained 5 bases not matched to a gene. CDR1 is MDHEN and CDR2 is SYDVKM in the germline V gene. CDR3 length: 13 residues. CDR3 sequence: CASKAGGVDTQYF. Written as DNA, the CDR3 is TGTGCCAGCAAGGCAGGGGGCGTAGATACGCAGTATTTT.

There are a few counts of this clone. This sequence joins TRBV7-2 and TRBJ1-2, with 9 bases aligning to TRBD1. Looked up from germline, CDR1 is SGHTA and CDR2 is FQGNSA. This CDR3 is 16 amino acids long. V lost 4 bases to trimming and J lost 2 bases; unmatched junction nucleotides: 8. The CDR3 region is CASSSPGQGLNYGYTF. As DNA, the CDR3 is TGTGCCAGCAGCTCCCCGGGACAGGGCTTGAACTATGGCTACACCTTC.

This clone was detected only a few times. The chain uses TRBV19 and TRBJ1-3; D unresolved. The CDR3 has 15 amino acids. Germline CDR1 is LNHDA and CDR2 is SQIVND (reference sequence). The V gene lost 7 bases and the J gene lost 8 bases, with 21 bases spanning the gap. CDR3 amino acids: CASTKVRGSTDTIYF. CDR3 nucleotide sequence: TGTGCCAGTACCAAGGTCCGAGGGTCTACGGACACCATATATTTT.

This chain connects TRBV5-1 to TRBJ2-1; 11 bases are shared with TRBD2. The germline V gene has CDR1 SGHRS and CDR2 YFSETQ. This CDR3 contains 19 residues. Unmatched junction bases numbered 11, after V lost 3 bases and J lost 0 bases. DNA of the CDR3: TGCGCCAGCAGCTCACAGGGAGCTAGCGGGGGGAGCTCCTACAATGAGCAGTTCTTC. Translated: CASSSQGASGGSSYNEQFF.

Of note for this clone: The sample carries other DNA sequences with the same CDR3. V gene TRBV27 combines with J gene TRBJ2-1, with 10 bases aligning to TRBD2. The CDR3 extends over 15 amino acids. Germline V lookup: CDR1 MNHEY, CDR2 SMNVEV (reference sequence). V lost 4 bases to trimming and J lost 6 bases; unmatched junction nucleotides: 6. The DNA for the CDR3 is TGTGCCAGCAGTTCATTAGCGGGGGGCGTCAATGAGCAGTTCTTC. This sequence encodes CASSSLAGGVNEQFF.

This rearrangement joins TRBV7-9 to TRBJ1-5; 8 nucleotides line up with TRBD1. The germline V gene has CDR1 SEHNR and CDR2 FQNEAQ (reference sequence). The CDR3 has 18 residues. V lost 5 bases and J lost 1; bases outside the gene matches: 13. CDR3 in DNA: TGTGCCAGCAGCCTTCAAGGGCCAGGGGGCAAGAGCAATCAGCCCCAGCATTTT. It is translated as CASSLQGPGGKSNQPQHF.